This T cell receptor beta chain stems from a study of identical twins. Study-level findings and limits: Out-of-frame beta chain sequences displayed weaker excess sharing between twins.

A remark on this clonotype: Its specificity is unknown.

A universal primer site was added by template switching, and unique molecular identifiers were carried by the cDNA. One entry per CDR3 protein results from TCRdb running MiXCR on the 5' RACE reads. The table has hundreds of thousands of distinct CDR3 sequences, about 20% seen once. Trimming removed 3 bases from V and 8 bases from J, with 10 bases in between. This CDR3 is 12 amino acids long. The V gene's germline CDR1 is SQVTM and CDR2 ANQGSEA. These data also formed part of another study, on T cells expressing NK-cell markers. That study adds: Source material for TCR beta repertoires consisted of sorted CD3+CD56+NKG2C+, CD3+CD56+NKG2C- and CD3+CD56-NKG2C+ T cells. CD8+ T cells in over 5 donors included dominant NKG2C+ clonotypes at roughly 1.0-7.0%.

The TCR originated in a young woman in good health. The specimen was PBMCs. J is TRBJ1-4 and V is TRBV29-1; unclear D gene. The CDR3 DNA reads TGCAGCGTTGAGGGTCGTGGAGAAAAACTGTTTTTT. Its protein is CSVEGRGEKLFF.